These 32 T cell receptor beta chains originate from one sample sequenced in a study of OX40 agonist ivuxolimab in advanced cancers. The library was obtained by the immunoSEQ multiplex PCR assay. TCRdb stores this immuneACCESS table with in-frame sequences only. Part of the clones is absent; in the studies checked, under half of the shortfall reflects unresolved V genes, and no reason is known for the rest. The sample profile shows some 75,000 clones; around 84% of them were found once. 2.5% to 3% of the sample is held by the ten biggest clonotypes. The material sequenced was CD4+ or CD8+ T cells sorted from blood, taken in a trial of the OX40 agonist ivuxolimab. These receptors were taken from an adult with an advanced solid tumor such as melanoma, head and neck, liver or kidney cancer.

This clone came up a few times. The chain recombines TRBV9 with TRBJ1-6; D ambiguous. The CDR3 contains 15 residues. V lost 4 bases to trimming and J lost 0 bases, with 8 bases between them. CDR1 and CDR2 from the germline V gene are SGDLS and YYNGEE. The DNA of the CDR3 is TGTGCCAGCAGCACTGGGAGCTCCTATAATTCACCCCTCCACTTT. Its protein product is CASSTGSSYNSPLHF.

This chain links TRBV5-4 with TRBJ2-2; 11 positions match TRBD2. CDR1 is SGHNT, CDR2 YYREEE, per germline (reference sequence). CDR3 size: 17 residues. V lost 3 bases and J lost 0; bases outside the gene matches: 4. CDR3 residues: CASSSGLAGTNTGELFF. The CDR3 DNA follows: TGTGCCAGCAGCTCCGGACTAGCGGGTACGAACACCGGGGAGCTGTTTTTT. Full variable domain (missing parts from reference TRBV5-4 and TRBJ2-2): ETGVTQSPTHLIKTRGQQVTLRCSSQSGHNTVSWYQQALGQGPQFIFQYYREEENGRGNFPPRFSGLQFPNYSSELNVNALELDDSALYLCASSSGLAGTNTGELFFGEGSRLTVL.

The V and J genes are TRBV27 and TRBJ2-5, with D possibly being TRBD1 (6 bases). This CDR3 comprises 14 residues. Trimming left V 10 bases short and J 4 bases short, with 19 bases between. Germline V gene lookup returns CDR1 MNHEY and CDR2 SMNVEV (reference sequence). CDR3: CATLAQGLSETQYF. CDR3 nucleotide sequence: TGTGCCACCCTCGCGCAGGGGTTATCAGAGACCCAGTACTTC.

V gene TRBV15 combines with J gene TRBJ2-2; unclear D gene. V was trimmed by 0 bases and J by 5 bases, leaving 7 bases between them. CDR3 length: 14 residues. Germline CDR1 and CDR2: LNHNV and YYDKDF (reference sequence). In DNA, the CDR3 is TGTGCCACCAGCAGAGACCTATCAACCGGGGAGCTGTTTTTT. The encoded protein is CATSRDLSTGELFF.

Note on this clone: Sequence at one end of the junction differs from germline and may be a read error. The V gene is TRBV7-3, the J gene TRBJ1-1; 8 positions agree with TRBD1. The germline CDR1 and CDR2 sequences are SGHTA and FQGTGA. The CDR3 has 13 residues. The CDR3 DNA reads as TGTGCCAGCAGCTTAGGCGCGGACAGGGCCGCTCTCTTT. This sequence encodes CASSLGADRAALF.

The chain is built from TRBV2 and TRBJ1-2; D is uncertain. Germline values: CDR1 SNHLY, CDR2 FYNNEI. V dropped 2 bases and J dropped 0 bases, with 4 bases sitting between them. The CDR3 covers 13 residues. The chain's CDR3 is CASSEQANYGYTF. The CDR3 DNA reads as TGTGCCAGCAGTGAACAGGCTAACTATGGCTACACCTTC.

The chain uses TRBV27 and TRBJ1-5, with D perhaps matching TRBD1 (6 bases). The V end lost 5 bases, the J end lost 3 bases, and 17 bases lay between the germline ends. CDR1 is MNHEY, CDR2 SMNVEV, per germline (reference sequence). CDR3 length equals 16 residues. The CDR3 here is CASSISAQGNNQPQHF. DNA of the CDR3: TGTGCCAGCAGTATTTCCGCACAGGGAAACAATCAGCCCCAGCATTTT.

This clone was seen just once. V and J are TRBV19 and TRBJ2-2; 8 bases are a match to TRBD1. Per the germline V gene, CDR1 is LNHDA and CDR2 is SQIVND (reference sequence). This CDR3 is 16 amino acids long. Trimming removed 10 bases from V and 4 bases from J; junction bases left unmatched: 14. The chain's CDR3 is CATTRAGGVSTGELFF. The CDR3 nucleotides are TGTGCCACTACACGCGCAGGGGGCGTTAGCACCGGGGAGCTGTTTTTT.

V and J are TRBV18 and TRBJ2-5, with D tentatively TRBD1 (7 bases). This CDR3 region has 16 residues. Trimming pared 4 bases from V and 1 base from J, leaving 16 bases between. Germline loops: CDR1 KGHSH, CDR2 LQKENI. The CDR3 DNA is TGTGCCAGCTCACGCGGGACAGCTACGATCCAAGAGACCCAGTACTTC. It translates to CASSRGTATIQETQYF. Drawing the rest from reference TRBV18 and TRBJ2-5, the complete variable domain is NAGVMQNPRHLVRRRGQEARLRCSPMKGHSHVYWYRQLPEEGLKFMVYLQKENIIDESGMPKERFSAEFPKEGPSILRIQQVVRGDSAAYFCASSRGTATIQETQYFGPGTRLLVL.

This rearrangement joins TRBV19 to TRBJ2-3; no clear D gene. The ends were cut back, 3 bases at V and 5 bases at J, with 12 bases in the middle. This CDR3 is 14 amino acids long. Per germline, CDR1 LNHDA and CDR2 SQIVND (reference sequence). The CDR3 here is CASSIRWAIDTQYF. In DNA, the CDR3 is TGTGCCAGTAGTATTAGGTGGGCAATAGATACGCAGTATTTT. Variable domain in full (rest from reference TRBV19 and TRBJ2-3): DGGITQSPKYLFRKEGQNVTLSCEQNLNHDAMYWYRQDPGQGLRLIYYSQIVNDFQKGDIAEGYSVSREKKESFPLTVTSAQKNPTAFYLCASSIRWAIDTQYFGPGTRLTVL.

J is TRBJ1-4 and V is TRBV14; D gene ambiguous. Germline CDR1 reads SGHDN; CDR2 reads FVKESK. The CDR3 has 16 amino acids. Trimming took off 4 bases at V and 0 bases at J, with 12 bases between the two ends. The DNA of the CDR3 is TGTGCCAGCAGCCGAACATTCTCTGCAACTAATGAAAAACTGTTTTTT. Encoded protein: CASSRTFSATNEKLFF.

V usage is TRBV7-9 and J usage is TRBJ2-3; 14 positions agree with TRBD2. The length of the CDR3 is 16 residues. The trim removed 4 bases at V and 10 bases at J, leaving 10 bases unmatched. In germline, CDR1 is SEHNR, CDR2 FQNEAQ (reference sequence). This CDR3 reads CASSSGTSGGHRPQYF. The CDR3 region has the DNA TGTGCCAGCAGCTCTGGGACTAGCGGGGGCCACCGGCCGCAGTATTTT. Full variable domain (remainder filled in from reference TRBV7-9 and TRBJ2-3): DTGVSQNPRHKITKRGQNVTFRCDPISEHNRLYWYRQTLGQGPEFLTYFQNEAQLEKSRLLSDRFSAERPKGSFSTLEIQRTEQGDSAMYLCASSSGTSGGHRPQYFGPGTRLTVL.

The rearrangement joins TRBV30 to TRBJ1-1, with D unclear. The V and J ends lost 7 bases and 8 bases respectively, with 23 bases between them. This CDR3 has 14 amino acids. Germline V gene data show CDR1 as GTSNPN and CDR2 as SVGIG (reference sequence). The CDR3 loop reads CAFPSELKRGEAFF. In nucleotides, the CDR3 is TGTGCCTTCCCCTCGGAACTTAAAAGAGGGGAAGCTTTCTTT.

DNA of the CDR3: TGTGCCAGCTTACTCCCTGGGGTCTTCCTAGCCAAAAACATTCAGTACTTC. Encoded protein: CASLLPGVFLAKNIQYF. This chain links TRBV7-2 with TRBJ2-4; D unclear. V was shortened by 8 bases and J by 0 bases, with 20 bases between the two germline ends. The CDR3 runs 17 residues. Germline V gene sequence: CDR1 SGHTA, CDR2 FQGNSA.

V gene TRBV6-6 combines with J gene TRBJ1-5; D might be TRBD1 (6 bases). The CDR3 loop spans 14 amino acids. Germline assignment: CDR1 MNHNY and CDR2 SVGAGI (reference sequence). V was cut by 2 bases and J by 15 bases, with 20 bases left in between. CDR3 coding DNA: TGTGCCAGCAGTTACAAACAGGGTGCCCTGCATCTGCATTTT. Its protein is CASSYKQGALHLHF.

The genes are TRBV11-2 and TRBJ1-5; TRBD1 matches 10 bases. The CDR3 is 15 residues long. The V gene's germline CDR1 is SGHAT and CDR2 FQNNGV. The V and J ends lost 3 bases and 7 bases, in that order; junction bases with no gene match: 6. In DNA form, the CDR3 reads TGTGCCAGCAGCTTTGCTCCGGGACAGGGGCAGCCCCAGCATTTT. Its protein product is CASSFAPGQGQPQHF.

The rearrangement links TRBV6-5 to TRBJ2-7, with D possibly being TRBD1 (6 bases). Between the trimmed V and J ends, which lost 2 bases and 0 bases, there was a span of 11 bases. This CDR3 region has 15 residues. Germline V gene lookup returns CDR1 MNHEY and CDR2 SVGAGI. The DNA for the CDR3 is TGTGCCAGCAGTTACGCTCAGGGGAGCTCCTACGAGCAGTACTTC. As protein: CASSYAQGSSYEQYF.

The CDR3 sequence: CASSLWDNSYNEQFF. The CDR3 DNA is TGTGCCAGCAGCTTGTGGGACAACTCCTACAATGAGCAGTTCTTC. The chain is built from TRBV7-2 and TRBJ2-1, with a possible D match to TRBD1 (6 bases). The CDR3 is 15 amino acids. Trimming shortened V by 3 bases and J by 0 bases, and 9 bases separated the two germline ends. Germline assignment: CDR1 SGHTA and CDR2 FQGNSA.

The V and J genes are TRBV19 and TRBJ2-3, with TRBD2 identical over 8 bases. The CDR3 extends over 16 amino acids. With V trimmed by 0 bases and J by 4 bases, 6 bases remained unmatched. CDR1 and CDR2 (germline): LNHDA, SQIVND (reference sequence). The CDR3 coding sequence is TGTGCCAGTAGTATAGATCTGGGACTAGGAGCAGATACGCAGTATTTT. Protein product: CASSIDLGLGADTQYF.

The V and J genes are TRBV7-2 and TRBJ2-1; D unclear. The V gene's germline CDR1 is SGHTA and CDR2 FQGNSA. The CDR3 covers 12 residues. Trimming shortened V by 5 bases and J by 8 bases, and 10 bases separated the two germline ends. The CDR3 region is CASSRPGDEQFF. CDR3 nucleotides: TGTGCCAGCAGCCGACCAGGCGATGAGCAGTTCTTC. The whole variable domain, filled in from reference TRBV7-2 and TRBJ2-1, reads GAGVSQSPSNKVTEKGKDVELRCDPISGHTALYWYRQSLGQGLEFLIYFQGNSAPDKSGLPSDRFSAERTGGSVSTLTIQRTQQEDSAVYLCASSRPGDEQFFGPGTRLTVL.

This rearrangement joins TRBV5-1 to TRBJ2-3, with D possibly matching TRBD1 (6 bases). The V and J ends lost 2 bases and 3 bases respectively, with 7 bases between them. Per the germline V gene, CDR1 is SGHRS and CDR2 is YFSETQ. The CDR3 spans 13 residues. CDR3 protein: CASSLGTTDTQYF. The CDR3 region has the DNA TGCGCCAGCAGCTTAGGGACAACAGATACGCAGTATTTT.

The rearrangement links TRBV5-1 to TRBJ1-2; D unresolved. Per the germline V gene, CDR1 is SGHRS and CDR2 is YFSETQ. The CDR3 extends over 15 amino acids. V was clipped by 4 bases and J by 4 bases, with 17 bases between them. The CDR3 nucleotides read TGCGCCAGCAGCCCAAGACCTACCTCGGGCTATGGCTACACCTTC. It codes for CASSPRPTSGYGYTF. Filled out from reference TRBV5-1 and TRBJ1-2, the complete variable domain reads KAGVTQTPRYLIKTRGQQVTLSCSPISGHRSVSWYQQTPGQGLQFLFEYFSETQRNKGNFPGRFSGRQFSNSRSEMNVSTLELGDSALYLCASSPRPTSGYGYTFGSGTRLTVV.

V is TRBV5-1 and J is TRBJ1-3; D gene unclear. Germline values: CDR1 SGHRS, CDR2 YFSETQ. The CDR3 length is 14 residues. V lost 1 base and J 2 bases, leaving 7 bases between the germline ends. The CDR3 sequence is CASSLTAPGNTIYF. The CDR3 DNA reads as TGCGCCAGCAGCTTGACAGCCCCTGGAAACACCATATATTTT.

This chain links TRBV4-2 with TRBJ2-2; D is perhaps TRBD1 (6 bases). This CDR3 comprises 16 residues. Germline CDR1 is LGHNA and CDR2 is YNFKEQ. Between the trimmed V and J ends, which lost 3 bases and 2 bases, there was a span of 13 bases. CDR3 sequence (DNA): TGTGCCAGCAGCCATCTCGACAGGAGTAACACCGGGGAGCTGTTTTTT. This translates into CASSHLDRSNTGELFF.

The rearrangement links TRBV30 to TRBJ2-2, with 7 bases matching TRBD1. The J segment lost 4 bases and the V segment lost 5 bases, leaving 4 bases of the junction unmatched. The CDR3 runs 13 residues. Germline V gene lookup returns CDR1 GTSNPN and CDR2 SVGIG (reference sequence). Here the CDR3 reads CAWGQDRTGELFF. The DNA of the CDR3 is TGTGCCTGGGGACAGGACCGCACCGGGGAGCTGTTTTTT. The variable domain in full, with the rest retrieved from reference TRBV30 and TRBJ2-2, is SQTIHQWPATLVQPVGSPLSLECTVEGTSNPNLYWYRQAAGRGLQLLFYSVGIGQISSEVPQNLSASRPQDRQFILSSKKLLLSDSGFYLCAWGQDRTGELFFGEGSRLTVL.

The gene calls are TRBV10-3 and TRBJ2-1, with TRBD1 matching over 7 bases. The V gene end was trimmed by 0 bases and the J gene end by 6 bases; junction bases not matched to a gene: 5. The length of the CDR3 is 15 residues. Germline CDR1 is ENHRY and CDR2 is SYGVKD. CDR3 sequence: CAISESRTGGNEQFF. Here the CDR3 DNA reads TGTGCCATCAGTGAGTCCCGGACAGGAGGCAATGAGCAGTTCTTC.

V gene TRBV5-6 combines with J gene TRBJ2-3; TRBD2 matches at 10 bases. V lost 4 bases to trimming and J lost 4 bases; unmatched junction nucleotides: 12. CDR1 is SGHDT, CDR2 YYEEEE, per germline. The CDR3 length is 17 residues. CDR3 sequence reads: CASSGQGASGGPDTQYF. The CDR3 DNA sequence: TGTGCCAGCAGCGGGCAGGGAGCTAGCGGGGGACCAGATACGCAGTATTTT. The full variable domain, in which reference TRBV5-6 and TRBJ2-3 provide the parts outside the CDR3, is DAGVTQSPTHLIKTRGQQVTLRCSPKSGHDTVSWYQQALGQGPQFIFQYYEEEERQRGNFPDRFSGHQFPNYSSELNVNALLLGDSALYLCASSGQGASGGPDTQYFGPGTRLTVL.

This chain uses TRBV6-1 with TRBJ1-4; D unresolved. This CDR3 contains 13 residues. Germline-derived CDR1 and CDR2 are MNHNS and SASEGT. Trimming took off 7 bases at V and 0 bases at J, with 6 bases between the two ends. The CDR3 coding sequence is TGTGCCAGCATGTCGACAACTAATGAAAAACTGTTTTTT. As protein: CASMSTTNEKLFF.

The chain employs TRBV6-5 and TRBJ1-6; D is unresolved. Germline CDR1 reads MNHEY; CDR2 reads SVGAGI. Trimming pared 3 bases from V and 8 bases from J, leaving 5 bases between. The CDR3 contains 12 residues. The CDR3 region is CASSYGDSPLHF. DNA for the CDR3: TGTGCCAGCAGTTATGGGGATTCACCCCTCCACTTT.

V is TRBV20-1 and J is TRBJ2-1; D remains ambiguous. The CDR3 contains 11 residues. V was trimmed by 8 bases and J by 2 bases, leaving 7 bases between them. In germline, CDR1 is DFQATT, CDR2 SNEGSKA (reference sequence). The CDR3 loop is CSRRAYNEQFF. As DNA, the CDR3 is TGCAGTCGACGAGCCTACAATGAGCAGTTCTTC.

V gene TRBV14 combines with J gene TRBJ1-4; D call uncertain. Per germline, CDR1 SGHDN and CDR2 FVKESK. With 0 bases removed from V and 5 bases from J, the gap between germline ends came to 16 bases. There are 17 residues in the CDR3. Here the CDR3 reads CASSQDKGAKGNEKLFF. For the CDR3, the DNA is TGTGCCAGCAGCCAAGATAAGGGAGCGAAGGGAAATGAAAAACTGTTTTTT.

This rearrangement joins TRBV2 to TRBJ2-7; unclear D gene. The germline gives CDR1 SNHLY, CDR2 FYNNEI. Between the trimmed V and J ends, which lost 1 base and 0 bases, there was a span of 7 bases. There are 14 residues in the CDR3. CDR3 in DNA: TGTGCCAGCAGTGAAGGGTCACTCTCCTACGAGCAGTACGTC. This gives the protein CASSEGSLSYEQYV.